The clone carrying this TCR beta chain was observed once. Method: immunoSEQ multiplex PCR; TCRdb's copy keeps in-frame clones and lacks some. The table includes tens of thousands of clones, 70% to 75% detected once. This specimen comes from a study of T cell clones after liver transplantation. This CDR3 spans 18 amino acids. Germline lookup yields CDR1 LNHDA and CDR2 SQIVND (reference sequence). V gave up 9 bases and J gave up 0 bases, with 24 bases separating them. The chain carries TRBV19 and TRBJ1-3; D ambiguous. This material consisted of CD4+ T cells from blood, taken at the 22-month timepoint. This clonotype was obtained from a human patient who received a liver transplant. The graft donor may have given rise to some T cells. CDR3 nucleotides: TGTGCCAGGACCCCCGTGGAGGGTGGAGGGTCCTCTGGAAACACCATATATTTT. The encoded protein is CARTPVEGGGSSGNTIYF.